One and the same sample provided the 8 T cell receptor beta chains below, sequenced in a study of blood T cell repertoires in COVID-19. Produced via immunoSEQ multiplex PCR; TCRdb's table is partial and in-frame only. The table includes some 240,000 clones, 90% detected once. Sequenced: peripheral blood. The receptors were gathered from a woman aged 60-75 years with COVID-19, enrolled during active disease.

V gene TRBV7-9 combines with J gene TRBJ1-2, with no clear D. The V gene's germline CDR1 is SEHNR and CDR2 FQNEAQ (reference sequence). V lost 3 bases and J lost 4, with 9 bases in between. The CDR3 sequence is 13 residues long. As DNA, the CDR3 is TGTGCCAGCAGCTTCCAGGCGCTCTATGGCTACACCTTC. Its translation: CASSFQALYGYTF.

The rearrangement links TRBV10-3 to TRBJ2-3; the D gene is possibly TRBD1 (6 bases). The germline CDR1 and CDR2 sequences are ENHRY and SYGVKD. The CDR3 is 14 amino acids. V dropped 6 bases and J dropped 5 bases, with 15 bases sitting between them. The CDR3 loop reads CAIRGASSGDTQYF. The CDR3 nucleotides read TGTGCCATCAGGGGGGCGTCGAGTGGAGATACGCAGTATTTT.

The genes are TRBV10-3 and TRBJ1-1, with 7 positions matching TRBD1. With 10 bases clipped from V and 5 bases from J, the junction kept 16 bases outside the gene matches. This CDR3 spans 15 amino acids. CDR1 is ENHRY and CDR2 is SYGVKD in the germline V gene. The CDR3 DNA reads as TGTGCCACCATAAATCGGACAGGCCCAGGGACTGAAGCTTTCTTT. Its protein is CATINRTGPGTEAFF.

This chain joins TRBV5-1 and TRBJ2-1, with 11 nucleotides matching TRBD2. The CDR3 extends over 15 amino acids. J gave up 2 bases and V 3 bases, and 1 base lay outside the gene matches. Per germline, CDR1 SGHRS and CDR2 YFSETQ. The CDR3 DNA is TGCGCCAGCAGCTCTAGCGGGGGGACCTACAATGAGCAGTTCTTC. The encoded protein is CASSSSGGTYNEQFF.

As to this clone: Distinct nucleotide sequences in the sample also encode this CDR3. The chain has TRBV7-2 and TRBJ1-1; D gene unclear. V was pared by 6 bases and J by 1 base, with 9 bases between. This CDR3 is built from 13 residues. Per the germline V gene, CDR1 is SGHTA and CDR2 is FQGNSA. The CDR3 DNA reads as TGTGCCAGCAGTCTGGCTCGGAACACTGAAGCTTTCTTT. Translated, it gives CASSLARNTEAFF.

The gene calls are TRBV5-1 and TRBJ2-7; TRBD1 aligns across 8 bases. The V gene's germline CDR1 is SGHRS and CDR2 YFSETQ. This CDR3 contains 19 residues. J was trimmed by 0 bases and V by 0 bases; bases with no gene match: 14. As DNA, the CDR3 is TGCGCCAGCAGCTTGGCGTACTCACCGGGACAGGATTACTCCTACGAGCAGTACTTC. Protein product: CASSLAYSPGQDYSYEQYF.

This clone was counted once. The gene calls are TRBV18 and TRBJ1-4; D remains unclear. This CDR3 contains 13 residues. V was clipped by 3 bases and J by 4 bases, with 6 bases between them. Germline V gene data show CDR1 as KGHSH and CDR2 as LQKENI. Here the CDR3 reads CASSPPDNEKLFF. The CDR3 region has the DNA TGTGCCAGCTCACCGCCAGATAATGAAAAACTGTTTTTT.

The table lists this clone with a few counts. J is TRBJ2-7 and V is TRBV11-2; the D is unclear. The CDR3 is 16 residues long. Trimming left V 5 bases short and J 2 bases short, with 19 bases between. In germline, CDR1 is SGHAT, CDR2 FQNNGV. The CDR3 region is CASSTTRHMLPYEQYF. The CDR3, as DNA: TGTGCCAGCAGCACCACCCGACATATGTTACCCTACGAGCAGTACTTC.